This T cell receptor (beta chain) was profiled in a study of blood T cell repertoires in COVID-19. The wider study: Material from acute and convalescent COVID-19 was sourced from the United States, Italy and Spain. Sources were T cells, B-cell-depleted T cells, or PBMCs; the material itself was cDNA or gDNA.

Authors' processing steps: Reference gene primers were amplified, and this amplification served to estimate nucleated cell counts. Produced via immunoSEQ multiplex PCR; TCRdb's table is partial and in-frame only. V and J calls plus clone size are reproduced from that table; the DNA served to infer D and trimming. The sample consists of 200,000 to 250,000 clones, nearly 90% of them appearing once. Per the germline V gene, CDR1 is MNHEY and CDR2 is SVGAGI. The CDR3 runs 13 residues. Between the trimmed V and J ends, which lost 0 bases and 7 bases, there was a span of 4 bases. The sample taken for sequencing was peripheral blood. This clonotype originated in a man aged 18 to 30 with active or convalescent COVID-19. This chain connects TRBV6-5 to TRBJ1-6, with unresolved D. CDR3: CASSYSANSPLHF. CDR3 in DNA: TGTGCCAGCAGTTACTCGGCAAATTCACCCCTCCACTTT.